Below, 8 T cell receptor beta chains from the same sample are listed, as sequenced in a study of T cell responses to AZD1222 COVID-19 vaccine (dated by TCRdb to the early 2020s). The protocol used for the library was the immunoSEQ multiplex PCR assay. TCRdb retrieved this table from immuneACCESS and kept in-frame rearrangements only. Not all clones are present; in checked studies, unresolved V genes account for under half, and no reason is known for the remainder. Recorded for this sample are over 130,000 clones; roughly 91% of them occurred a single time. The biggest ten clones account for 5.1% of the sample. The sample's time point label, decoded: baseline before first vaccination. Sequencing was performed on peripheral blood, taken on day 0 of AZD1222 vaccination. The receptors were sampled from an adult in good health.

The CDR3, as DNA: TGTGCCAGCAGCGTTACGGGACAGCTATACAATGAGCAGTTCTTC. Translated, it gives CASSVTGQLYNEQFF. This chain connects TRBV9 to TRBJ2-1, with 7 bases matching TRBD1. The germline V gene has CDR1 SGDLS and CDR2 YYNGEE. V was clipped by 2 bases and J by 4 bases; unmatched bases: 6. There are 15 residues in the CDR3.

CDR3 DNA: TGTGCCAGCAGCGGACAGGGGCGGCTGGGCGAAGCTTTCTTT. Amino acid sequence: CASSGQGRLGEAFF. The chain carries TRBV9 and TRBJ1-1; 8 positions agree with TRBD1. Trimming at V came to 3 bases and at J to 8 bases, leaving 9 bases not matched to a gene. The germline CDR1 and CDR2 sequences are SGDLS and YYNGEE. CDR3 length: 14 amino acids.

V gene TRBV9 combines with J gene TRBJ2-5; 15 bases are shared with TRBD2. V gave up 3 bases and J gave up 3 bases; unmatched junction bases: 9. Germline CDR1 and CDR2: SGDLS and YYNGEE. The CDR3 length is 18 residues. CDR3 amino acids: CASSAGLAGGSLEETQYF. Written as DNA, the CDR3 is TGTGCCAGCAGCGCTGGACTAGCGGGAGGGAGTTTAGAAGAGACCCAGTACTTC.

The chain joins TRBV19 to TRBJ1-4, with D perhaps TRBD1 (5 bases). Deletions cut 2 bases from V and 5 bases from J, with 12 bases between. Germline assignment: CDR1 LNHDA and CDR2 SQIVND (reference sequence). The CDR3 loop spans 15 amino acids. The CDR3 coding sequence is TGTGCCAGTAGTATACCGGGACTGTCAAATGAAAAACTGTTTTTT. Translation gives CASSIPGLSNEKLFF.

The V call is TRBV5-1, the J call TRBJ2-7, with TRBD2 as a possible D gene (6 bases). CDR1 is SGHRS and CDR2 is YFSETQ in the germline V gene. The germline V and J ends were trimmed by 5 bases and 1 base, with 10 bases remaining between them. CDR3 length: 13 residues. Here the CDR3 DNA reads TGCGCCAGCAGTCCCGCGGGGTCCTACGAGCAGTACTTC. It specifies CASSPAGSYEQYF.

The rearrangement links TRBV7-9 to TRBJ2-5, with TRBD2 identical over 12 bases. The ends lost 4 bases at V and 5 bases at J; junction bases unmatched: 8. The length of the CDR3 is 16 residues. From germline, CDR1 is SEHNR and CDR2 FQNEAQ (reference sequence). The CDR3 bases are TGTGCCAGCAGCTCCGTGACTAGCGGGAGTCGGGAGACCCAGTACTTC. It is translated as CASSSVTSGSRETQYF. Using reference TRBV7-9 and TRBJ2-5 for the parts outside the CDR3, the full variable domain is DTGVSQNPRHKITKRGQNVTFRCDPISEHNRLYWYRQTLGQGPEFLTYFQNEAQLEKSRLLSDRFSAERPKGSFSTLEIQRTEQGDSAMYLCASSSVTSGSRETQYFGPGTRLLVL.

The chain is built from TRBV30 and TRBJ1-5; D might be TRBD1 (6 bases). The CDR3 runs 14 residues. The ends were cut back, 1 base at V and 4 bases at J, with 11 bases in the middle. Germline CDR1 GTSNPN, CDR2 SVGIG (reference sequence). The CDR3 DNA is TGTGCCTGGAGTGGCGGGGGCTCGAATCAGCCCCAGCATTTT. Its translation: CAWSGGGSNQPQHF.

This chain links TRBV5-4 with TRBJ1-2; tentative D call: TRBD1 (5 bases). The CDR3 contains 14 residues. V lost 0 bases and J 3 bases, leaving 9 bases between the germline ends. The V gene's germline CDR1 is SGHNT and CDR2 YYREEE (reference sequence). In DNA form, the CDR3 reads TGTGCCAGCAGCTTGGATCGGGGGTACTATGGCTACACCTTC. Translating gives CASSLDRGYYGYTF.